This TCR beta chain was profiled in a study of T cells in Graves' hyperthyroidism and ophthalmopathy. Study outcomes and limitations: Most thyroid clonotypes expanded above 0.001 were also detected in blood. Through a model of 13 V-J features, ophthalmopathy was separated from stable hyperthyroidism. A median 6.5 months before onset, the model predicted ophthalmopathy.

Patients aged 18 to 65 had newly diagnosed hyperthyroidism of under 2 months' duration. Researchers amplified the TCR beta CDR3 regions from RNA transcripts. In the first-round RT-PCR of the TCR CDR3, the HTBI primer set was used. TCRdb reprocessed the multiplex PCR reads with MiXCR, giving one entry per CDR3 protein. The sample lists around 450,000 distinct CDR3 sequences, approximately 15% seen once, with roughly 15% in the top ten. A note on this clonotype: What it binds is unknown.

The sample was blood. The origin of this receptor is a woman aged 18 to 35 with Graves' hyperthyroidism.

The CDR3 reads CASSTRPSGSLRSYEQYF. The CDR3 DNA reads TGTGCCAGCAGCACACGACCTAGCGGGAGTTTGCGCTCCTACGAGCAGTACTTC. The V gene is TRBV7-8, the J gene TRBJ2-7; 10 nucleotides agree with TRBD2. J lost 0 bases, V lost 5 bases, and 13 bases had no gene match. This CDR3 region has 18 residues. Germline CDR1 reads SGHVS; CDR2 reads FQNEAQ.